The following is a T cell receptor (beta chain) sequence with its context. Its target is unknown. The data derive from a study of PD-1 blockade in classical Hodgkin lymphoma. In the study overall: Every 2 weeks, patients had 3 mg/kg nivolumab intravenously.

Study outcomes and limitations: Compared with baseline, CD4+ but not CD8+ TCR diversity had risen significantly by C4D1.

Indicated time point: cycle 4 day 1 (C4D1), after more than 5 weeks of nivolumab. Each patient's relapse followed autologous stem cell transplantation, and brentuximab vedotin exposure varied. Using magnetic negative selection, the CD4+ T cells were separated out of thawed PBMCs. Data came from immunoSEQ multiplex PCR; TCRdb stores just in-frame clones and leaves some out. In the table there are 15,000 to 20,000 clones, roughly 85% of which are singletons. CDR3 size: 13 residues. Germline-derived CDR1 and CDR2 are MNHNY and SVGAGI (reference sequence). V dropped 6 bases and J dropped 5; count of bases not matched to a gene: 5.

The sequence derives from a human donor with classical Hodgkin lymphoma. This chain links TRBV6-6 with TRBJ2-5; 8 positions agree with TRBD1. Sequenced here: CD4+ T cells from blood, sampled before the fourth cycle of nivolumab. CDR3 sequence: CASRRTGSETQYF. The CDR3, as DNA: TGTGCCAGCAGGCGGACAGGGTCGGAGACCCAGTACTTC.